This T cell receptor beta chain was captured in a study of T cells in Graves' hyperthyroidism and ophthalmopathy. Using RNA transcripts as the source, TCR beta CDR3 regions were amplified. The TCR CDR3 first-round RT-PCR relied on the HTBI primer set. Each CDR3 protein gets one entry after TCRdb re-called the multiplex PCR reads with MiXCR. This table holds about 640,000 distinct CDR3 sequences, less than 25% found once. About this clonotype: No antigen is known for it.

Study-level findings and limits: Clonotypes that were expanded in thyroid above 0.001 mostly appeared in blood too. Ophthalmopathy could be told apart from stable hyperthyroidism with a 13 V-J model.

Trimming took off 5 bases at V and 4 bases at J, with 15 bases between the two ends. From germline, CDR1 is MNHNS and CDR2 SASEGT. The CDR3 sequence is 15 residues long. In the ophthalmopathy cohort, Clinical Activity Score was at least 3, NOSPECS grade at least 4, and duration under 3 months. This sequence was found in a man aged 30 to 39 with Graves' ophthalmopathy. This chain links TRBV6-1 with TRBJ2-1, with no clear D. Source material: blood. DNA for the CDR3: TGTGCCAGCAGTAGGGATGGGTTAGGGTACAATGAGCAGTTCTTC. Its protein product is CASSRDGLGYNEQFF.